One T cell receptor (beta chain) is described in this entry. Assay used: immunoSEQ multiplex PCR; TCRdb lists only in-frame clones, some missing. The sample contains around 100,000 clones, 92% of which appear only once. The CDR3 is 15 residues long. Trimming took 1 base from V and 6 from J; bases not matched to a gene: 6. Germline loops: CDR1 MNHEY, CDR2 SMNVEV (reference sequence). This entry belongs to a study of T cell changes during pregnancy in multiple sclerosis. The specimen comprised peripheral blood, sampled in the third trimester of pregnancy. J is TRBJ2-3 and V is TRBV27; 8 bases fit TRBD2. The sequence was obtained from a female donor with multiple sclerosis, enrolled in a pregnancy study. CDR3 in DNA: TGTGCCAGCAGTTTATGGGGACTAGTAAGGGATACGCAGTATTTT. Translation: CASSLWGLVRDTQYF.